The sample holds a few counts of the clone carrying this T cell receptor beta chain. Its antigen is currently unknown. Employing constant-segment primers, 5'RACE generated TCR alpha and TCR beta cDNA libraries bearing sample barcodes and UMIs. TCRdb independently ran MiXCR on the 5' RACE reads; one entry per CDR3 protein. The sample includes 150,000 to 200,000 distinct CDR3 sequences, roughly 17% of them seen just once. The data were obtained in a study of T-cell memory formation after mild COVID-19. Study-wide findings and caveats: CD4+ bias marked clones expanding day 15 to 37, unlike balanced contracting clones. For contracting clones, CD4+ ones sat mainly in CM and EM, CD8+ in EMRA.

The CDR3 is 16 amino acids. Trimming pared 5 bases from V and 3 bases from J, leaving 19 bases between. The V gene's germline CDR1 is MNHEY and CDR2 SMNVEV (reference sequence). The rearrangement joins TRBV27 to TRBJ1-1; D not resolved. The origin of this receptor is an adult woman who had mild COVID-19 (a few samples of this study predate the infection). Cell type and time point are not known. Specimen: PBMCs or a T cell subset sorted from them (not recorded which). CDR3 bases: TGTGCCAGCAGTCCCGCTCATACGCATCGGGACACTGAAGCTTTCTTT. Its translation: CASSPAHTHRDTEAFF.